This T cell receptor beta chain comes out of a study of blood T cell repertoires in COVID-19. As for the study in general: Whether acute or convalescent, the COVID-19 samples came from the United States, Italy and Spain. Sample material is recorded as cDNA or gDNA derived from T cells, B-cell-depleted T cells, or PBMCs.

TCRdb keeps only in-frame clones here, not all; method: immunoSEQ multiplex PCR. The repertoire holds about 210,000 clones, with about four fifths as singletons. Germline lookup yields CDR1 SGHTA and CDR2 FQGNSA. The J segment lost 8 bases and the V segment lost 4 bases, leaving 10 bases of the junction unmatched. CDR3 size: 15 residues. What was sequenced was peripheral blood. The sequence came from a man in his fifties with active or convalescent COVID-19. The rearrangement uses TRBV7-2 and TRBJ1-2; 10 bases match TRBD1. CDR3 sequence: CASSSPGTGAFGYTF. In DNA, the CDR3 is TGTGCCAGCAGCTCCCCCGGGACAGGGGCTTTCGGCTACACCTTC.